This T cell receptor beta chain was sequenced in a study of cytomegalovirus exposure and HLA in healthy donors. Findings of the study overall: In a later analysis, most CMV-associated TCR beta chains appeared HLA-restricted.

Concerning this clone itself: The target antigen is unknown.

Trimming pared 8 bases from V and 7 bases from J, leaving 29 bases between. Germline V gene sequence: CDR1 MDHEN, CDR2 SYDVKM. The CDR3 loop spans 18 amino acids. The PCR ran on 60 Vbeta and 13 Jbeta primers. Clones were sequenced by immunoSEQ multiplex PCR, and TCRdb holds only the in-frame ones, with some missing. The sample carries 60,000 to 85,000 clones, just under 75% recorded once. J is TRBJ2-2 and V is TRBV28; D is perhaps TRBD1 or TRBD2 (9 bases each). This clonotype was sampled from a human donor in good health. What was sequenced was PBMCs. The CDR3 DNA reads TGTGCCAGCGTCGAGGGACAGGGCGGTAGCGGGAGATACGGGGAGCTGTTTTTT. It yields the protein CASVEGQGGSGRYGELFF.